A selection of T cell receptor beta chains follows, all from one sample in a study of control samples from healthy donors and cancer patients. Assay used: immunoSEQ multiplex PCR; TCRdb lists only in-frame clones, some missing. The sample contains some 74,000 clones, 94% of which appear only once. Sequencing used blood. The receptors were gathered from a woman between 25 and 40 years old in good health. Both conserved end residues are part of each CDR3. D genes are given only for firm matches. Size values are once, few and many counts, or a class for expanded clones, and some rows have none.

TRBJ1-1 few TRBV7-2 TRBD1 14 TGTGCCAGCAGGCAGGGGGGGGAGACCACTGAAGCTTTCTTT CASRQGGETTEAFF
TRBJ1-2 once TRBV9 - 15 TGTGCCAGCAGCGTAGAAGCTGGGGACGTGGCTGGCTACACCTTC CASSVEAGDVAGYTF
TRBJ1-1 - TRBV2 TRBD1 15 TGTGCCAGCAGTCCTCGGGACAGGCTGAACACTGAAGCTTTCTTT CASSPRDRLNTEAFF
TRBJ1-2 - TRBV6-5 TRBD1 15 TGTGCCAGCAGTTACTATTTCGCAGGGGGTAGGGGCTACACCTTC CASSYYFAGGRGYTF
TRBJ1-6 - TRBV4-1 - 12 TGCGCCAGCAGCCAAGGCGGAGGACCCCTCCACTTT CASSQGGGPLHF
TRBJ2-3 - TRBV28 TRBD2 16 TGTGCCAGCAGCCCTAAAAGCGGGGGGCGAAGAGATACGCAGTATTTT CASSPKSGGRRDTQYF
TRBJ2-3 - TRBV9 - 15 TGTGCCAGCAGCGTAAGGTCGGGGGGCACAGATACGCAGTATTTT CASSVRSGGTDTQYF
TRBJ2-7 - TRBV15 - 16 TGTGCCACCAGCAGAGTAGGCGGGGAAGACTCTTACGAGCAGTACTTC CATSRVGGEDSYEQYF
TRBJ2-6 - TRBV6-2/TRBV6-3 - 15 TGTGCCAGCAGTTACCCAGGCTCTGGGGCCAACGTCCTGACTTTC CASSYPGSGANVLTF
TRBJ2-3 once TRBV3-1/TRBV3-2 - 14 TGTGCCAGCAGCTCTTCGGTCATTGTATATACGCAGTATTTT CASSSSVIVYTQYF
TRBJ1-1 - TRBV2 - 11 TGTGCCAGCAGTACGAACACTGAAGCTTTCTTT CASSTNTEAFF
TRBJ2-3 - TRBV4-2 TRBD2 17 TGTGCCAGCAGCCAAGAGCTAGCGGGGGGTAACACAGATACGCAGTATTTT CASSQELAGGNTDTQYF
TRBJ1-1 - TRBV15 - 13 TGTGCCACCAGCGGAATACGAGGCACTGAAGCTTTCTTT CATSGIRGTEAFF
TRBJ2-5 - TRBV25-1 TRBD2 14 TGTGCCAGCAGCCTCGGACTAGCGGAAGAGACCCAGTACTTC CASSLGLAEETQYF
TRBJ1-2 - TRBV18 - 16 TGTGCCAGCTCACTACCCTCCTGGGGAGCAAGGAATGGCTACACCTTC CASSLPSWGARNGYTF
TRBJ2-3 once TRBV3-1/TRBV3-2 TRBD2 13 TGTGCCAGCAGTCGGCTAGCGGGGGATACGCAGTATTTT CASSRLAGDTQYF
TRBJ1-1 - TRBV9 - 16 TGTGCCAGCAGCGTAGAGGTGGAGGGTGGGCCCACTGAAGCTTTCTTT CASSVEVEGGPTEAFF